The clone carrying this T cell receptor beta chain was seen more than once but under ten times. Alongside a J-beta primer mix, a sample-barcoded 5' primer served in a second PCR lasting roughly 6 to 11 cycles. Each CDR3 protein is one row after TCRdb ran MiXCR on the 5' RACE reads. The sample has roughly 700,000 distinct CDR3 sequences, roughly 25% seen once. This specimen belongs to a study of blood T cells in healthy people across ages. This CDR3 region has 13 residues. Between the trimmed V and J ends, which lost 0 bases and 7 bases, there was a span of 11 bases. Germline V lookup: CDR1 SGDLS, CDR2 YYNGEE. These records were also assigned to another study, of T cells of mothers and their children. This second report adds: Samples were provided by three healthy Caucasian mothers and their six children. Mothers yielded over 8.5 million CDR3 reads, children 2.5 million to 3 million each.

This rearrangement joins TRBV9 to TRBJ2-7; D perhaps matches TRBD1 (5 bases). The sequence came from a boy between 10 and 17 years old in good health. Sequencing input: blood. CDR3 in amino acids: CASSVEDTGEQYF. CDR3 in DNA: TGTGCCAGCAGCGTAGAGGACACCGGTGAGCAGTACTTC.